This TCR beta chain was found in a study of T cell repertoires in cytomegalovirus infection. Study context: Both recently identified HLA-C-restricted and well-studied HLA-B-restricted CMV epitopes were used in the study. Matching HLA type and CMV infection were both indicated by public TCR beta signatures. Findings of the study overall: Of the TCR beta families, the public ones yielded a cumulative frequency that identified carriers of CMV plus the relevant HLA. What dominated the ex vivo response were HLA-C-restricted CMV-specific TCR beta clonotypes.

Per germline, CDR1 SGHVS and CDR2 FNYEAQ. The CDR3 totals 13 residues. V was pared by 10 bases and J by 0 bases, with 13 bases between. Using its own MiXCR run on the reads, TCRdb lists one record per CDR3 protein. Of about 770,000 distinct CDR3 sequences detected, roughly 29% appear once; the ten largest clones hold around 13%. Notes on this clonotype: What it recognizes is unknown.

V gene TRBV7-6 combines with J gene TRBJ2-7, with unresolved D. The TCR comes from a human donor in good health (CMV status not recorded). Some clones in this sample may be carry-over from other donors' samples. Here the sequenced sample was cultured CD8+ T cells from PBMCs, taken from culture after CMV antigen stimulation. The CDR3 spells CATAGHHSYEQYF. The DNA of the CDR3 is TGTGCCACCGCCGGGCACCACTCCTACGAGCAGTACTTC.